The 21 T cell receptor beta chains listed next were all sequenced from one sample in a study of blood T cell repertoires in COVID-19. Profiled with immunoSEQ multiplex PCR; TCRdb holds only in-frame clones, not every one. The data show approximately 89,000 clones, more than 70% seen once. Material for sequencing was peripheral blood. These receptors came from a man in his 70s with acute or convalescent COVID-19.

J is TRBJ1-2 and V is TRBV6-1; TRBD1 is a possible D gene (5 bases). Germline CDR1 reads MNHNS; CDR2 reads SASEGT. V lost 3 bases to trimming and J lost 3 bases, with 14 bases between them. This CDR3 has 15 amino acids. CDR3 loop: CASSDPVKGDYGYTF. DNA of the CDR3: TGTGCCAGCAGTGATCCGGTTAAAGGGGACTATGGCTACACCTTC.

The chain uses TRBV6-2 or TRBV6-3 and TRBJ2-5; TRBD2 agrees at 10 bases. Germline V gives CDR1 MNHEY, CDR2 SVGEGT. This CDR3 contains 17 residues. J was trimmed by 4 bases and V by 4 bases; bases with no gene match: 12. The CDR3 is CASSSTRVAGGRETQYF. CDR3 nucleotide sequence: TGTGCCAGCAGTTCCACCAGGGTAGCGGGAGGCCGAGAGACCCAGTACTTC.

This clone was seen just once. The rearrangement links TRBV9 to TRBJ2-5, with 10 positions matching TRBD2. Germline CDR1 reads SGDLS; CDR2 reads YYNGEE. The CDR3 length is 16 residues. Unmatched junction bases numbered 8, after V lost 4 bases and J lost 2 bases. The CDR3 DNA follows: TGTGCCAGCAGCTTCCGGGCTAGCGGGGGTCAAGAGACCCAGTACTTC. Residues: CASSFRASGGQETQYF.

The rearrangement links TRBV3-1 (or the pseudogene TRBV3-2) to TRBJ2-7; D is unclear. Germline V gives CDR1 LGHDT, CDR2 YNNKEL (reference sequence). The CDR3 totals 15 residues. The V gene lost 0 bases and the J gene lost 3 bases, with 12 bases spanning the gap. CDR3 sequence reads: CASSQDSLVLYEQYF. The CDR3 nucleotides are TGTGCCAGCAGCCAAGATTCGCTAGTTCTCTACGAGCAGTACTTC.

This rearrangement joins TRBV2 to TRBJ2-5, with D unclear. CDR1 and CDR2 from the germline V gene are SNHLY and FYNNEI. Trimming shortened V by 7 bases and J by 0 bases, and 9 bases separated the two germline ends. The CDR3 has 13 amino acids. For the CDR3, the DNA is TGTGCCAGCAATCCGGAGTACCAAGAGACCCAGTACTTC. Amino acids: CASNPEYQETQYF.

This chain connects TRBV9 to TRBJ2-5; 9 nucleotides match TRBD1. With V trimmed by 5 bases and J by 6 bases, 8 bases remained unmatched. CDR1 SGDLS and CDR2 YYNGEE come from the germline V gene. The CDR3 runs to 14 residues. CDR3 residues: CASSYGTGTKTQYF. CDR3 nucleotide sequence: TGTGCCAGCAGTTACGGGACAGGGACCAAGACCCAGTACTTC.

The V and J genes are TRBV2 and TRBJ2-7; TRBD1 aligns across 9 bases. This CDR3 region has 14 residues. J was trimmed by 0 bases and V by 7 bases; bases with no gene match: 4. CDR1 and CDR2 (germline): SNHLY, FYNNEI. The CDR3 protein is CASTRDRASYEQYF. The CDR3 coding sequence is TGTGCCAGCACGAGGGACAGGGCCTCCTACGAGCAGTACTTC. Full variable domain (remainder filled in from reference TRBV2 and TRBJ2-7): EPEVTQTPSHQVTQMGQEVILRCVPISNHLYFYWYRQILGQKVEFLVSFYNNEISEKSEIFDDQFSVERPDGSNFTLKIRSTKLEDSAMYFCASTRDRASYEQYFGPGTRLTVT.

This CDR3 is CASSIDSGVPYQYF. DNA of the CDR3: TGTGCCAGTAGTATAGATTCCGGGGTCCCCTACCAGTACTTC. The chain couples TRBV19 to TRBJ2-5; D might be TRBD2 (5 bases). The CDR3 runs 14 residues. The ends were cut back, 0 bases at V and 10 bases at J, with 15 bases in the middle. The V gene's germline CDR1 is LNHDA and CDR2 SQIVND (reference sequence). Full variable domain (rest looked up from reference TRBV19 and TRBJ2-5): DGGITQSPKYLFRKEGQNVTLSCEQNLNHDAMYWYRQDPGQGLRLIYYSQIVNDFQKGDIAEGYSVSREKKESFPLTVTSAQKNPTAFYLCASSIDSGVPYQYFGPGTRLLVL.

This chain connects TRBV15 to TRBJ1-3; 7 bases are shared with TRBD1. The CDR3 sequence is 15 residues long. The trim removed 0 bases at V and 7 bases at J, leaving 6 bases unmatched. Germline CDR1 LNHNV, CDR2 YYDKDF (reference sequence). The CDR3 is CATSREGGQRNTIYF. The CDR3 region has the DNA TGTGCCACCAGCAGAGAAGGGGGCCAAAGGAACACCATATATTTT.

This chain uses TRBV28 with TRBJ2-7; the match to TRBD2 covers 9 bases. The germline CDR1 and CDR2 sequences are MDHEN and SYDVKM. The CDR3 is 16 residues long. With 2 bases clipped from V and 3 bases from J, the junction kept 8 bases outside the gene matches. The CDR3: CASSLAGAGGNYEQYF. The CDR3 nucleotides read TGTGCCAGCAGTTTAGCGGGGGCGGGAGGGAACTACGAGCAGTACTTC.

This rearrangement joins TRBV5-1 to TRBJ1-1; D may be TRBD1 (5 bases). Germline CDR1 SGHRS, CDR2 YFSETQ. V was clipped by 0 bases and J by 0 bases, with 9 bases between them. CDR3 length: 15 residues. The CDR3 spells CASSLAQGLNTEAFF. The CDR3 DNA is TGCGCCAGCAGCTTGGCCCAGGGATTGAACACTGAAGCTTTCTTT.

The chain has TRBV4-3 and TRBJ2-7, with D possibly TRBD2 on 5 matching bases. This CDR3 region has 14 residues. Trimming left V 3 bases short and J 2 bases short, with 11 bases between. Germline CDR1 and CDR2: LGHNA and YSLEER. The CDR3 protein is CASSQRAGPYEQYF. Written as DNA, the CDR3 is TGCGCCAGCAGCCAGAGGGCGGGTCCCTACGAGCAGTACTTC.

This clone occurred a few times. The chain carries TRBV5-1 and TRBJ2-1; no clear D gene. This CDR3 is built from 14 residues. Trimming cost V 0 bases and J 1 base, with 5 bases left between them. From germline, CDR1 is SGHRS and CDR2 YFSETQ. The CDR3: CASSLESSYNEQFF. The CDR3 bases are TGCGCCAGCAGCTTGGAGAGTTCCTACAATGAGCAGTTCTTC.

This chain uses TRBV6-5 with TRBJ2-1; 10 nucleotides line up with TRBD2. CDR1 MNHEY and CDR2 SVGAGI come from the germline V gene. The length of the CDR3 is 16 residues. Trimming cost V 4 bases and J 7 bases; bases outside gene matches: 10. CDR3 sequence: CASSSALAGVVNEQFF. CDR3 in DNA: TGTGCCAGCAGTTCCGCCCTAGCGGGAGTGGTGAATGAGCAGTTCTTC.

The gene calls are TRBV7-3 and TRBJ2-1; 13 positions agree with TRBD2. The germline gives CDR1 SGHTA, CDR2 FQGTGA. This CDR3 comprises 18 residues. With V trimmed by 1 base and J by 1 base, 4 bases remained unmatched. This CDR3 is CASSLMGLAGLSYNEQFF. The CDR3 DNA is TGTGCCAGCAGCTTAATGGGACTAGCGGGGTTATCCTACAATGAGCAGTTCTTC. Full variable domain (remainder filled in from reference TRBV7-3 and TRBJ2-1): GAGVSQTPSNKVTEKGKYVELRCDPISGHTALYWYRQSLGQGPEFLIYFQGTGAADDSGLPNDRFFAVRPEGSVSTLKIQRTERGDSAVYLCASSLMGLAGLSYNEQFFGPGTRLTVL.

The CDR3 protein is CASASQNYGYTF. CDR3 coding DNA: TGTGCCAGCGCCTCACAGAACTATGGCTACACCTTC. This chain joins TRBV28 and TRBJ1-2; D unclear. The CDR3 is made up of 12 amino acids. The germline V gene encodes CDR1 MDHEN and CDR2 SYDVKM. V was clipped by 8 bases and J by 2 bases, with 9 bases between them.

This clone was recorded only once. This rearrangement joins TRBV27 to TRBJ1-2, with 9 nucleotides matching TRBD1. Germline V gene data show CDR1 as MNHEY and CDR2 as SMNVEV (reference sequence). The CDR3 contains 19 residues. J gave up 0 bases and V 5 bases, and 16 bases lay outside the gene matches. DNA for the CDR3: TGTGCCAGCAGTGCCCTCCGGGACAGGGTCTATTTAGCTAACTATGGCTACACCTTC. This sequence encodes CASSALRDRVYLANYGYTF.

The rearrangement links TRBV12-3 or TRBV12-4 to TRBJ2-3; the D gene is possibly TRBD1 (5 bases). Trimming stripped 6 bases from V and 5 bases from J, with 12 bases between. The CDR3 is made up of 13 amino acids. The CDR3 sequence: CASSQGARDTQYF. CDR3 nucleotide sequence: TGTGCCAGCAGCCAAGGGGCTAGAGATACGCAGTATTTT.

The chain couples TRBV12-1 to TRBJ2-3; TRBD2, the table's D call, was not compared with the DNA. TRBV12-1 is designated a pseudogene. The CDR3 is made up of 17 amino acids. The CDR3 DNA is TGTGCCAGCAGCTTAGATGTGGGGAGGGGACCTACAGATACGCAGTATTTT. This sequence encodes CASSLDVGRGPTDTQYF.

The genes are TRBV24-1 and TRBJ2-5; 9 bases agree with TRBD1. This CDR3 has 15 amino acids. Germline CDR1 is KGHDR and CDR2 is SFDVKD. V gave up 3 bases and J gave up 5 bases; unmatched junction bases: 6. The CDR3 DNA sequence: TGTGCCACCAGTGATCCACAGGGGGCCGGGGAGACCCAGTACTTC. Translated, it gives CATSDPQGAGETQYF.

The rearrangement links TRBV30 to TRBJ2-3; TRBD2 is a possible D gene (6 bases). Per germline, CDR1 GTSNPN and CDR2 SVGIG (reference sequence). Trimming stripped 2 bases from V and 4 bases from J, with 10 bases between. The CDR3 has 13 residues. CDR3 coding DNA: TGTGCCTGGAGTCCTCCGGGGGCAGATACGCAGTATTTT. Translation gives CAWSPPGADTQYF.